A selection of T cell receptor beta chains follows, all from one sample in a study of T cell repertoires in cytomegalovirus infection. One entry per CDR3 protein results from TCRdb running MiXCR on the reads. The table has 160,000 or so distinct CDR3 sequences, 20% to 30% seen once. Sequencing used PBMCs. These receptors all stem from a human donor in good health (CMV status not recorded). Some clones in this sample may be carry-over from other donors' samples. CDR3s include the opening cysteine and the closing phenylalanine or tryptophan. A D gene is named only where the DNA matches it firmly. The size field is filled for only some rows; it gives once, few, many or a size class.

abundance	v_gene	d_gene	j_gene	CDR3aa
-	TRBV28	TRBD1	TRBJ2-2	CASSTGGPSTGELFF
-	TRBV29-1	-	TRBJ2-5	CSVELRTTAGETQYF
few	TRBV6-1	-	TRBJ2-3	CASSEGPGPTDTQYF
many	TRBV7-2	-	TRBJ1-1	CASSLARETEAFF
-	TRBV2	TRBD1	TRBJ2-1	CASRAGTGYNEQFF
many	TRBV7-2	TRBD1	TRBJ2-5	CASSLGETGSGETQYF
many	TRBV7-8	-	TRBJ1-1	CASSSPGGRTEAFF
few	TRBV2	TRBD1	TRBJ1-5	CASNRRQGINQPQHF
few	TRBV6-4	-	TRBJ2-1	CASSDDGYSEQFF
-	TRBV7-8	-	TRBJ2-1	CASSLMVGGGEQFF
-	TRBV7-9	-	TRBJ2-1	CASGPYNEQFF
few	TRBV28	-	TRBJ1-1	CASSLLAGGNTEAFF
-	TRBV20-1	TRBD2	TRBJ2-7	CSAGGEGTSGSSYEQYF
-	TRBV5-1	TRBD1	TRBJ2-3	CASSRADRGPDTQYF
few	TRBV29-1	-	TRBJ1-2	CSVEGGTNYGYTF
few	TRBV7-3	-	TRBJ2-1	CASSLLGPADEQFF
many	TRBV7-2	TRBD1	TRBJ2-5	CASVGTAQETQYF
few	TRBV9	-	TRBJ2-1	CASSVNDDEQFF
once	TRBV20-1	TRBD2	TRBJ2-6	CSARTSGGSGANVLTF
-	TRBV20-1	-	TRBJ2-7	CSATGVYEQYF
-	TRBV7-3	-	TRBJ1-1	CASSPEGWTTGTEAFF
many	TRBV7-2	-	TRBJ2-5	CASGGYRETQYF
many	TRBV7-2	TRBD1	TRBJ2-3	CASSLVGQGLSTDTQYF
few	TRBV5-1	-	TRBJ2-2	CASSSTVEYTGELFF
-	TRBV2	-	TRBJ1-2	CASFRAGAYGYTF
-	TRBV18	-	TRBJ2-3	CASSPPTGSPTDTQYF
-	TRBV29-1	TRBD2	TRBJ2-1	CSVVGGRASYNEQFF
few	TRBV28	-	TRBJ2-3	CASSLLSQETDTQYF
few	TRBV11-3	-	TRBJ2-3	CASNSGRTADTQYF
-	TRBV28	-	TRBJ2-5	CASSLLSSGRPRGTQYF
many	TRBV7-2	TRBD1	TRBJ2-7	CASSLGDRQSEQYF
-	TRBV20-1	-	TRBJ1-4	CSARARDTKGISNEKLFF
few	TRBV12-3/TRBV12-4	-	TRBJ2-2	CASSDNPRPNTGELFF
-	TRBV7-2	-	TRBJ2-3	CASSLAGSSTDTQYF
once	TRBV28	-	TRBJ1-1	CASSASQEGDTEAFF
many	TRBV7-2	-	TRBJ1-5	CASSLVPANNQPQHF
few	TRBV20-1	-	TRBJ2-1	CSARDPYNEQFF
many	TRBV7-2	-	TRBJ2-1	CASSYPEATSHNNEQFF
many	TRBV10-3	TRBD1	TRBJ1-4	CAIREDRANEKLFF
many	TRBV7-3	-	TRBJ2-1	CASSSHPGLGGDNEQFF
few	TRBV19	-	TRBJ1-1	CASRGEDRTEAFF
many	TRBV12-3/TRBV12-4	-	TRBJ1-5	CASSLAGPTSNQPQHF
few	TRBV20-1	-	TRBJ2-7	CSAMKAGQYF
-	TRBV4-3	-	TRBJ2-6	CASSQESSGANVLTF
-	TRBV14	-	TRBJ1-3	CASSQQKIVSGNTIYF
many	TRBV27	-	TRBJ1-1	CASSWGRGSEAFF
many	TRBV7-2	-	TRBJ2-3	CASSLAHSSTDTQYF
few	TRBV3-1	TRBD2	TRBJ2-1	CASSQDLTSGPYNEQFF
-	TRBV6-5	TRBD2	TRBJ2-5	CASSPTSGVRQETQYF
once	TRBV6-2/TRBV6-3	TRBD1	TRBJ1-2	CASRLGQVGGYTF
many	TRBV7-2	TRBD2	TRBJ2-1	CASSPSRTSGSRDEQFF
many	TRBV7-2	-	TRBJ2-7	CASSLVPGSGYEQYF
-	TRBV7-9	-	TRBJ1-5	CASSLDGGAHQPQHF
few	TRBV5-4	-	TRBJ2-5	CASSLPGIQETQYF